This TCR beta chain was documented in a study of long-term antiretroviral therapy in people with HIV. The assay, immunoSEQ v3.0, was run at survey level. Only in-frame clones appear in the TCRdb table, and some are missing; sequencing was by immunoSEQ multiplex PCR. This sample has some 13,000 clones, with 80% found just once. Germline CDR1 and CDR2: SGHDT and YYEEEE. With V trimmed by 2 bases and J by 5 bases, 4 bases remained unmatched. This CDR3 is 15 amino acids long. The sample here was unsorted PBMCs, taken 3.2 years before starting antiretroviral therapy. This TCR came from a man in his forties with HIV. The V and J genes are TRBV5-6 and TRBJ2-2; 9 bases fit TRBD2. CDR3 amino acids: CASSLGLAGTGELFF. The DNA for the CDR3 is TGTGCCAGCAGCTTAGGTCTAGCGGGGACCGGGGAGCTGTTTTTT.